This T cell receptor beta chain was found in a study of T cells in Graves' hyperthyroidism and ophthalmopathy. In germline, CDR1 is SQVTM, CDR2 ANQGSEA. Trimming at V came to 4 bases and at J to 5 bases, leaving 7 bases not matched to a gene. The CDR3 contains 14 residues. The CDR3 regions of TCR beta were amplified from RNA transcripts. HTBI primers drove first-round RT-PCR of the TCR CDR3. MiXCR was run by TCRdb on the multiplex PCR reads, yielding one entry per CDR3 protein. The sample carries 600,000 to 700,000 distinct CDR3 sequences, 45% recorded once. Patients with uncontrolled infections, other autoimmune diseases, pregnancy or lactation were excluded. This clonotype appeared many times.

The receptor's source is an adult man with Graves' disease, either hyperthyroidism or ophthalmopathy (not recorded which). The chain carries TRBV29-1 and TRBJ1-1; 10 bases match TRBD1. Sequencing used peripheral blood or thyroid tissue (not recorded which). Here the CDR3 reads CSVVRDRGRTEAFF. Here the CDR3 DNA reads TGCAGCGTTGTCCGGGACAGGGGAAGAACTGAAGCTTTCTTT.